These 28 T cell receptor beta chains came from one sample sequenced in a study of blood T cell repertoires in COVID-19. Some clones are missing from TCRdb's copy, which holds only in-frame ones; the method was immunoSEQ multiplex PCR. Among about 110,000 clones listed, less than 90% were seen once. Input material: peripheral blood. The source is a man aged 50 to 59 with acute or convalescent COVID-19.

The rearrangement uses TRBV27 and TRBJ2-6; the D gene is possibly TRBD2 (7 bases). This CDR3 region has 13 residues. The ends were cut back, 5 bases at V and 17 bases at J, with 19 bases in the middle. Germline lookup yields CDR1 MNHEY and CDR2 SMNVEV (reference sequence). Written as DNA, the CDR3 is TGTGCCAGCAGTCCCTGGGGGGGGCAAATATTGACTTTC. It yields the protein CASSPWGGQILTF.

The chain combines TRBV30 with TRBJ1-3; D not resolved. Germline CDR1 is GTSNPN and CDR2 is SVGIG (reference sequence). The ends were cut back, 3 bases at V and 0 bases at J, with 9 bases in the middle. CDR3 length equals 14 residues. The CDR3 region has the DNA TGTGCCTGGAGGGCAGTAAGCTCTGGAAACACCATATATTTT. Its translation: CAWRAVSSGNTIYF.

This sequence joins TRBV21-1 and TRBJ1-5; TRBD1 is taken as the D call from the table, unchecked against the DNA. TRBV21-1 counts as a pseudogene. This CDR3 is 20 amino acids long. The DNA of the CDR3 is TGTGCCAGCAGCAAAAGAGGGCGGCCAGGGACATTTTATAGCAATCAGCCCCAGCATTTT. It encodes CASSKRGRPGTFYSNQPQHF.

This clone was seen more than once but under ten times. The CDR3 bases are TGTGCCAGCGGGGGACAGGGCTCCTACGAGCAGTACTTC. Translating it yields CASGGQGSYEQYF. The V gene is TRBV2, the J gene TRBJ2-7, with TRBD1 matching over 9 bases. The germline V gene encodes CDR1 SNHLY and CDR2 FYNNEI. J was trimmed by 0 bases and V by 8 bases; bases with no gene match: 2. This CDR3 has 13 residues.

The chain uses TRBV21-1 and TRBJ2-7; the DNA was not compared with TRBD2, the D call given in the table. TRBV21-1 is termed a pseudogene. The CDR3 sequence is 15 residues long. In nucleotides, the CDR3 is TGTGCCAGGAGACAGACCCGGCAGGCGGGATACGAGCAGTACTTC. This codes for CARRQTRQAGYEQYF.

This clone was picked up a small number of times. The V call is TRBV9, the J call TRBJ1-1, with 9 positions matching TRBD1. After removal of 5 bases from V and 10 bases from J, the junction contained 6 bases not matched to a gene. The CDR3 runs to 12 residues. CDR1 is SGDLS and CDR2 is YYNGEE in the germline V gene. CDR3 coding DNA: TGTGCCAGCAGAGGACAGGGGAGAGGAGCTTTCTTT. Encoded protein: CASRGQGRGAFF.

V usage is TRBV3-1 (or the pseudogene TRBV3-2) and J usage is TRBJ2-1; D gene uncertain. Germline V gene data show CDR1 as LGHDT and CDR2 as YNNKEL (reference sequence). Trimming took 0 bases from V and 10 from J, leaving 10 bases between them. This CDR3 region has 13 residues. CDR3 residues: CASSQDFAREQFF. DNA of the CDR3: TGTGCCAGCAGCCAAGATTTCGCTAGGGAGCAGTTCTTC.

The chain links TRBV18 to TRBJ1-5, with a possible D match to TRBD1 (6 bases). The CDR3 loop spans 13 amino acids. Per germline, CDR1 KGHSH and CDR2 LQKENI. The V gene lost 2 bases and the J gene lost 4 bases, with 6 bases spanning the gap. The CDR3 loop is CASSPGQNQPQHF. In nucleotides, the CDR3 is TGTGCCAGCTCACCAGGACAGAATCAGCCCCAGCATTTT.

This rearrangement joins TRBV5-1 to TRBJ2-5; D not resolved. V lost 0 bases and J 5 bases, leaving 5 bases between the germline ends. The CDR3 is made up of 12 amino acids. Germline loops: CDR1 SGHRS, CDR2 YFSETQ. CDR3 protein: CASSLAEETQYF. The CDR3 DNA reads as TGCGCCAGCAGCTTGGCTGAGGAGACCCAGTACTTC.

This chain uses TRBV5-5 with TRBJ1-1; 7 bases are a match to TRBD1. J gave up 4 bases and V 5 bases, and 11 bases lay outside the gene matches. Germline lookup yields CDR1 SGHKS and CDR2 YYEKEE (reference sequence). The CDR3 extends over 15 amino acids. CDR3 in DNA: TGTGCCAGCAGTCTTACAGGGGAAGGGGCCACTGAAGCTTTCTTT. The encoded protein is CASSLTGEGATEAFF. Full variable domain (missing parts from reference TRBV5-5 and TRBJ1-1): DAGVTQSPTHLIKTRGQQVTLRCSPISGHKSVSWYQQVLGQGPQFIFQYYEKEERGRGNFPDRFSARQFPNYSSELNVNALLLGDSALYLCASSLTGEGATEAFFGQGTRLTVV.

V gene TRBV5-1 combines with J gene TRBJ2-3; D gene unclear. Germline CDR1 is SGHRS and CDR2 is YFSETQ. Trimming pared 2 bases from V and 2 bases from J, leaving 12 bases between. The CDR3 covers 15 residues. In nucleotides, the CDR3 is TGCGCCAGCAGCTTAGACAAACACTCCACAGATACGCAGTATTTT. As protein: CASSLDKHSTDTQYF.

This clone appeared a single time. The J gene is TRBJ1-1, the V gene TRBV11-3, with TRBD1 as a possible D gene (5 bases). CDR1 and CDR2 from the germline V gene are SGHNT and YENEEA. CDR3 length equals 13 residues. Trimming left V 8 bases short and J 1 base short, with 11 bases between. The CDR3 sequence is CASRRTGNTEAFF. The CDR3 DNA reads TGTGCCAGCCGACGAACAGGGAACACTGAAGCTTTCTTT.

This clone showed up just a few times. V is TRBV7-6 and J is TRBJ2-1; D is uncertain. The CDR3 has 14 residues. Trimming removed 1 base from V and 6 bases from J, with 10 bases in between. CDR1 and CDR2 (germline): SGHVS, FNYEAQ. CDR3 nucleotides: TGTGCCAGCAGCTTAGGCAGTATCCTCAATGAGCAGTTCTTC. Amino acid sequence: CASSLGSILNEQFF.

J is TRBJ2-3 and V is TRBV19, with 15 bases that match TRBD2. The CDR3 has 15 amino acids. Germline CDR1 is LNHDA and CDR2 is SQIVND (reference sequence). V dropped 5 bases and J dropped 6; count of bases not matched to a gene: 3. CDR3 residues: CASSVGLAGGDTQYF. In DNA form, the CDR3 reads TGTGCCAGTAGTGTGGGACTAGCGGGGGGCGATACGCAGTATTTT.

The CDR3 loop is CASSPRAGSSYEQYF. The DNA of the CDR3 is TGTGCCAGCAGCCCCCGCGCGGGTTCCTCCTACGAGCAGTACTTC. The rearrangement uses TRBV7-9 and TRBJ2-7, with D perhaps matching TRBD2 (5 bases). The CDR3 has 15 amino acids. CDR1 is SEHNR, CDR2 FQNEAQ, per germline (reference sequence). Trimming took 5 bases from V and 0 from J, leaving 14 bases between them.

The V and J genes are TRBV15 and TRBJ2-7; D is ambiguous. The CDR3 has 15 residues. The germline gives CDR1 LNHNV, CDR2 YYDKDF (reference sequence). The V gene lost 0 bases and the J gene lost 2 bases, with 11 bases spanning the gap. CDR3 amino acids: CATSRDRAETYEQYF. The CDR3 DNA is TGTGCCACCAGCAGAGATAGAGCCGAGACCTACGAGCAGTACTTC. Variable domain in full (rest from reference TRBV15 and TRBJ2-7): DAMVIQNPRYQVTQFGKPVTLSCSQTLNHNVMYWYQQKSSQAPKLLFHYYDKDFNNEADTPDNFQSRRPNTSFCFLDIRSPGLGDTAMYLCATSRDRAETYEQYFGPGTRLTVT.

The rearrangement uses TRBV6-5 and TRBJ1-4; D is undetermined. This CDR3 is 15 amino acids long. Germline CDR1 MNHEY, CDR2 SVGAGI. V dropped 0 bases and J dropped 3 bases, with 8 bases sitting between them. Here the CDR3 DNA reads TGTGCCAGCAGTTACTCGGGCCCGTCTAATGAAAAACTGTTTTTT. Protein sequence: CASSYSGPSNEKLFF.

The chain recombines TRBV11-3 with TRBJ2-5, with 7 bases that match TRBD2. This CDR3 has 14 amino acids. CDR1 and CDR2 (germline): SGHNT, YENEEA. V trimming: 5 bases; J trimming: 0 bases; junction bases outside the gene matches: 3. Here the CDR3 DNA reads TGTGCCAGCAGCCGCGGGACTAACCAAGAGACCCAGTACTTC. Translation: CASSRGTNQETQYF.

This sequence joins TRBV9 and TRBJ2-1, with D perhaps TRBD1 (5 bases). The CDR3 is 15 residues long. Germline V gives CDR1 SGDLS, CDR2 YYNGEE. V shed 1 base and J shed 8 bases, with 16 bases lying between them. Here the CDR3 DNA reads TGTGCCAGCAGCGTATCAGGGTCCGGAGTTCATGAGCAGTTCTTC. Translation gives CASSVSGSGVHEQFF.

V is TRBV27 and J is TRBJ2-3, with TRBD1 matching over 8 bases. The CDR3 has 16 residues. Trimming cost V 5 bases and J 4 bases; bases outside gene matches: 11. The germline V gene encodes CDR1 MNHEY and CDR2 SMNVEV (reference sequence). The CDR3: CASSNRQGTNPDTQYF. CDR3 in DNA: TGTGCCAGCAGTAATCGACAGGGGACAAATCCAGATACGCAGTATTTT.

This chain connects TRBV6-2 or TRBV6-3 to TRBJ2-2, with 9 positions matching TRBD1. After removal of 7 bases from V and 1 base from J, the junction contained 7 bases not matched to a gene. This CDR3 region has 16 residues. Germline V gene sequence: CDR1 MNHEY, CDR2 SVGEGT. The CDR3 DNA is TGTGCCAGCACCCCTCCGGGACAGGGGAACACCGGGGAGCTGTTTTTT. The encoded protein is CASTPPGQGNTGELFF.

The V and J genes are TRBV28 and TRBJ2-7; D possibly corresponds to TRBD1 (5 bases). CDR1 MDHEN and CDR2 SYDVKM come from the germline V gene. The CDR3 sequence is 14 residues long. Trimming cost V 1 base and J 4 bases, with 11 bases left between them. For the CDR3, the DNA is TGTGCCAGCAGTTTATCCGGACAAGTTTACGAGCAGTACTTC. Its protein is CASSLSGQVYEQYF.

The chain recombines TRBV27 with TRBJ2-5; 9 bases agree with TRBD2. This CDR3 comprises 16 residues. Germline V gives CDR1 MNHEY, CDR2 SMNVEV (reference sequence). The V and J ends lost 0 bases and 5 bases, in that order; junction bases with no gene match: 7. Here the CDR3 DNA reads TGTGCCAGCAGTTTATCCTGGGCTAGCGGGATCGAGACCCAGTACTTC. Protein product: CASSLSWASGIETQYF.

This chain links TRBV19 with TRBJ1-5; 7 positions match TRBD1. Losses at the gene ends were 3 bases for V and 0 bases for J; bases not matched to a gene: 2. The CDR3 has 15 residues. The germline V gene encodes CDR1 LNHDA and CDR2 SQIVND (reference sequence). The CDR3 loop reads CASSIDRDSNQPQHF. DNA for the CDR3: TGTGCCAGTAGTATTGACAGGGATAGCAATCAGCCCCAGCATTTT.

The J gene is TRBJ1-2, the V gene TRBV9, with D possibly being TRBD1 (5 bases). The V and J ends lost 0 bases and 7 bases respectively, with 7 bases between them. The CDR3 extends over 12 amino acids. Germline assignment: CDR1 SGDLS and CDR2 YYNGEE. CDR3 protein: CASSVVQAGYTF. The CDR3 nucleotides read TGTGCCAGCAGCGTAGTACAGGCTGGCTACACCTTC.

The chain employs TRBV11-2 and TRBJ1-4; 12 bases are shared with TRBD1. The CDR3 is 17 amino acids. Trimming removed 1 base from V and 7 bases from J; junction bases left unmatched: 7. The germline CDR1 and CDR2 sequences are SGHAT and FQNNGV. CDR3 coding DNA: TGTGCCAGCAGCTTAGGGGGACAGGGGGCGAGGGGTGAAAAACTGTTTTTT. Translating it yields CASSLGGQGARGEKLFF.

This clone was recorded once. V and J are TRBV10-2 and TRBJ2-7, with no clear D. The CDR3 spans 14 residues. CDR1 and CDR2 (germline): WSHSY, SAAADI. Trimming removed 9 bases from V and 2 bases from J, with 17 bases in between. The CDR3 loop is CASQALGLTYEQYF. Written as DNA, the CDR3 is TGCGCCAGTCAGGCTTTGGGTCTGACCTACGAGCAGTACTTC.

This chain connects TRBV5-1 to TRBJ2-7; TRBD2 agrees at 10 bases. This CDR3 spans 15 amino acids. J gave up 3 bases and V 1 base, and 4 bases lay outside the gene matches. CDR1 SGHRS and CDR2 YFSETQ come from the germline V gene. The DNA for the CDR3 is TGCGCCAGCAGCTTGTTCGCTAGCGGGAGCTACGAGCAGTACTTC. It specifies CASSLFASGSYEQYF. The variable domain in full, with the rest retrieved from reference TRBV5-1 and TRBJ2-7, is KAGVTQTPRYLIKTRGQQVTLSCSPISGHRSVSWYQQTPGQGLQFLFEYFSETQRNKGNFPGRFSGRQFSNSRSEMNVSTLELGDSALYLCASSLFASGSYEQYFGPGTRLTVT.